These 2 T cell receptor beta chains were all obtained from the same sample, sequenced in a study of blood T cell repertoires in COVID-19 (TCRdb year 2020). The method was the immunoSEQ multiplex PCR assay. TCRdb retrieved this table from immuneACCESS and kept in-frame rearrangements only. Not all clones are present; in checked studies, unresolved V genes account for under half, and no reason is known for the remainder. The sample table lists about 220,000 clones, 70% to 90% of them with a count of one. The top ten constitute 9.5% to 15% of the sample. Sequenced sample: peripheral blood. The receptors derive from a human donor in a cohort sampled during active COVID-19.

The rearrangement links TRBV7-3 to TRBJ1-5; D gene unclear. This CDR3 is built from 14 residues. The germline gives CDR1 SGHTA, CDR2 FQGTGA. The V gene lost 5 bases and the J gene lost 7 bases, with 15 bases spanning the gap. This CDR3 reads CASSPGPFGQPQHF. The CDR3 DNA follows: TGTGCCAGCAGCCCTGGGCCCTTTGGCCAGCCCCAGCATTTT.

The V gene is TRBV20-1, the J gene TRBJ2-3, with 8 bases that match TRBD2. J gave up 12 bases and V 5 bases, and 4 bases lay outside the gene matches. CDR3 length equals 10 residues. CDR1 is DFQATT, CDR2 SNEGSKA, per germline (reference sequence). DNA of the CDR3: TGCAGTGCTCCTCGGGGGGGCCAGTATTTT. It yields the protein CSAPRGGQYF.